This TCR beta chain was identified in a study of CD8+ T cells in alopecia areata (dated by TCRdb to between 2017 and 2018). As for the study more broadly: Treated patients were enrolled in an open-label pilot trial of oral tofacitinib, 5 to 10 mg twice daily, for moderate-to-severe alopecia areata. Patients stayed on tofacitinib for 6 to 18 months and then had 6 months of follow-up off drug so that delayed response and recurrence could be assessed. Clonality in the scalp was compared among normal scalp (n=4), patchy alopecia areata scalp (n=8), and alopecia totalis/universalis scalp (n=8). immunoSEQ multiplex PCR using 35 Vbeta forward primers and 13 Jbeta reverse primers was used to amplify TCRbeta CDR3 regions. Patients on tofacitinib were biopsied at baseline and after 4 and 24 weeks of treatment, and several of the patients also had a later scalp biopsy. High-throughput TCRbeta sequencing was used to examine T cell clonal expansion in alopecia areata in both the C3H/HeJ mouse model and human patients. Human TCRbeta sequencing covered scalp tissue and sorted CD4+ and CD8+ peripheral blood T cells from patchy and totalis/universalis alopecia areata patients and healthy controls. RNA came from the PAXgene miRNA kit for fixed scalp, the miRNeasy kit for PBMCs, and the RNeasy kit for mouse skin.

As regards this clone: Its antigen is currently not known. Per-base qualities were not stored, and no clone one base away is much larger.

The library was generated by the immunoSEQ multiplex PCR assay. RNA was extracted from all samples and reverse transcribed into cDNA, which served as template for TCR sequencing. First-strand cDNA was synthesized with SuperScript III using a 2:1 mix of oligo-dT and random hexamers. A synthetic immune receptor repertoire was used to gauge amplification bias, and whatever bias remained was removed computationally. Under the source paper's analysis protocol: Raw reads were preprocessed to remove errors, and CDR3 was defined by IMGT conventions from the conserved cysteine to phenylalanine. To get clonality, Shannon entropy was normalized by log2 of the number of productive unique TCRs and the result was subtracted from 1. CD4 or CD8 identity of scalp clones was inferred by cross-referencing scalp TCRbeta sequences with sorted blood CD4 and CD8 repertoires. TCRdb's version of the immuneACCESS table is confined to in-frame rearrangements and falls short of the full clone set. An unresolved V gene accounts for under half of the shortfall where checked; the remainder is of unknown origin. V, J and clone size reflect that table, while D and trimming were determined from the DNA. The sample profile shows approximately 180,000 clones; just under 60% of them were found once. 14% to 15% of the sample is in the top ten clones.

V loses 4 bases, J loses 5 bases, and the germline ends lie 11 bases apart. From the cysteine through the phenylalanine, the CDR3 covers 13 amino acids. CDR3 DNA is the only sequence kept; it has 39 bases, read in frame from the first base. CDR1 and CDR2 are read off the germline V gene as KGHSH and LQKENI. What the work shows at the level of the full study, not this receptor alone: Unlike mouse skin, which is dominated by gammadelta T cells, normal human skin has resident alphabeta T cells that are also sequenced, and this complicates analysis of the scalp TCR repertoire. Compared with normal scalp, lesional scalp had higher clonality and more expanded CD8+ clones, particularly in alopecia totalis/universalis, a pattern that suggests antigenic drive. Shared TCR sequences between patients were less evident than in mice, which may be partly attributable to HLA diversity in the patient population.

The time point label here, explained by the study, means: baseline before oral tofacitinib. Lesional scalp punch biopsies and peripheral blood were obtained from alopecia areata patients. PBMCs were isolated by density centrifugation and stained for CD3, CD4 and CD8, and CD4+ and CD8+ T cells were sorted on a FACSAria. This sequence originates from a human donor with alopecia areata. Sequenced material: CD4+ T cells sorted from blood, taken at week 0. The rearranged segments are TRBV18 and TRBJ2-5; a weak D assignment points to TRBD1 (5 bases agree). The nucleotides read TGTGCCAGCTCACGAGGAAAGGGGGAGACCCAGTACTTC. It specifies CASSRGKGETQYF. With the rest looked up from the reference TRBV18 and TRBJ2-5 genes rather than sequenced, the full variable domain is NAGVMQNPRHLVRRRGQEARLRCSPMKGHSHVYWYRQLPEEGLKFMVYLQKENIIDESGMPKERFSAEFPKEGPSILRIQQVVRGDSAAYFCASSRGKGETQYFGPGTRLLVL.